The clone carrying this T cell receptor beta chain has ten or more counts. What it binds is not known. Treatment of any kind had been given to no patient before thyroid surgery. Original data processing: For papillary thyroid cancer, a distant-metastasis classifier was constructed from CDR3 differences observed across clinicopathological groups. Through MiXCR, TCRdb re-clonotyped the PCR reads. What appears here as the V and J calls and clone size reflects TCRdb's work, not the paper's. Among approximately 23,000 clones, about 23% were seen once, and the ten largest hold around 75%. Germline-derived CDR1 and CDR2 are SQVTM and ANQGSEA. Trimming stripped 6 bases from V and 2 bases from J, with 10 bases between. CDR3 length: 12 residues. This entry is derived from a study of metastatic and nonmetastatic thyroid tumors. Study-wide background: It was across blood and tumor or nodule tissue from malignant and benign thyroid patients that repertoires were compared. Notes on the study in general: TCR beta diversity was reportedly significantly higher in malignant thyroid tumors than benign nodules, in blood and tumor.

This chain uses TRBV29-1 with TRBJ1-1; D is undetermined. The sequence came from a male donor with papillary thyroid cancer or a benign thyroid nodule (not recorded which). Some clones in this sample may be carry-over from other donors' samples. Specimen: blood. This CDR3 reads CSVLRGNTEAFF. DNA of the CDR3: TGCAGCGTCCTGCGGGGTAACACTGAAGCTTTCTTT.